The clone carrying this TCR beta chain was recorded only once. This entry is derived from a study of control samples from healthy donors and cancer patients. Trimming removed 6 bases from V and 1 base from J; junction bases left unmatched: 8. In germline, CDR1 is MDHEN, CDR2 SYDVKM. The CDR3 length is 15 residues. Generated by immunoSEQ multiplex PCR, the TCRdb table keeps only in-frame clones and is missing some. The sample records about 150,000 clones, over 85% being singletons. The chain is built from TRBV28 and TRBJ2-5, with 7 nucleotides matching TRBD2. Sequenced: blood. The receptor comes from a man aged 50 to 59 in good health. The CDR3 reads CASSGRGGGQETQYF. The CDR3 region has the DNA TGTGCCAGCAGCGGACGGGGCGGGGGCCAAGAGACCCAGTACTTC. The whole variable domain, remainder taken from reference TRBV28 and TRBJ2-5, is DVKVTQSSRYLVKRTGEKVFLECVQDMDHENMFWYRQDPGLGLRLIYFSYDVKMKEKGDIPEGYSVSREKKERFSLILESASTNQTSMYLCASSGRGGGQETQYFGPGTRLLVL.